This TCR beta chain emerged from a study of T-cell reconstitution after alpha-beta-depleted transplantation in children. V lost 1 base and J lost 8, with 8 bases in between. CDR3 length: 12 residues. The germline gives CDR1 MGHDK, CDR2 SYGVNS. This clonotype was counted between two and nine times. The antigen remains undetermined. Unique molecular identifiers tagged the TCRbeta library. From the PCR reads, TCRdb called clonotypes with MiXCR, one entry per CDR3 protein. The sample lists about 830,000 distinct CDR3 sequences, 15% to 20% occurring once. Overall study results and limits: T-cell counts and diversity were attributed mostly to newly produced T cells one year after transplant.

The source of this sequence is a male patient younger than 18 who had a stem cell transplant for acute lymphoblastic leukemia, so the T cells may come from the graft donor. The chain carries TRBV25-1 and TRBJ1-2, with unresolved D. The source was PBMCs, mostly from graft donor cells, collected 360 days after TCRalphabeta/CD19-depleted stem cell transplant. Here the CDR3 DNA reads TGTGCCAGCAGTGAATTCGGGAGAGGCTACACCTTC. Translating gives CASSEFGRGYTF.